This T cell receptor beta chain originates from a study of OX40 agonist ivuxolimab in advanced cancers. At the level of the study: Dose-escalation patients suffered from hepatocellular carcinoma, melanoma, renal cell or head and neck cancer. Broader study findings: It was not determined which antigens were specifically recognized by the peripheral T cells that had undergone clonal expansion.

Sequencing used immunoSEQ multiplex PCR; TCRdb keeps in-frame clones, though not all of them. The sample yields 45,000 to 60,000 clones, roughly 92% seen once. Germline V gene data show CDR1 as SGHDN and CDR2 as FVKESK. V lost 4 bases to trimming and J lost 8 bases, with 6 bases between them. CDR3 size: 11 residues. With respect to this clone: Its antigen remains unknown.

Systemic immunosuppression or autoimmune disease history was grounds to exclude patients. Blood samples were obtained at baseline, cycle 4 day 1, and cycle 7 day 1. This specimen was CD4+ or CD8+ T cells sorted from blood, taken in a trial of the OX40 agonist ivuxolimab. J is TRBJ1-3 and V is TRBV14; D is undetermined. This TCR derives from an adult with an advanced solid tumor such as melanoma, head and neck, liver or kidney cancer. The CDR3 here is CASSLVDTIYF. CDR3 DNA sequence: TGTGCCAGCAGCCTTGTAGACACCATATATTTT.